This entry lists 29 T cell receptor beta chains sequenced from one sample in a study of CD8+ T cells in alopecia areata. TCR sequencing used cDNA made by reverse transcription of extracted RNA. Sequenced by immunoSEQ multiplex PCR; TCRdb stores in-frame clones only, minus some. The sample has around 98,000 clones; under 45% are singletons. The sequenced sample consisted of CD4+ T cells sorted from blood. The receptors shown here come from a human donor with alopecia areata.

The V call is TRBV27, the J call TRBJ1-2; TRBD1 aligns across 7 bases. Trimming took 4 bases from V and 3 from J; bases not matched to a gene: 8. Germline loops: CDR1 MNHEY, CDR2 SMNVEV (reference sequence). The CDR3 loop spans 15 amino acids. The CDR3 sequence is CASSSPRDRDYGYTF. DNA for the CDR3: TGTGCCAGCAGTTCACCTCGGGACAGAGACTATGGCTACACCTTC.

This clone was counted only a few times. DNA of the CDR3: TGTGCCAGCACGGAGGGTCCCTATGGCTACACCTTC. Translating gives CASTEGPYGYTF. This chain uses TRBV28 with TRBJ1-2, with unresolved D. Trimming shortened V by 7 bases and J by 4 bases, and 10 bases separated the two germline ends. The CDR3 is 12 amino acids. CDR1 and CDR2 from the germline V gene are MDHEN and SYDVKM.

The chain carries TRBV6-8 and TRBJ1-6, with 7 bases lining up with TRBD1. CDR3 length: 15 residues. V gave up 2 bases and J gave up 5 bases; unmatched junction bases: 3. Germline loops: CDR1 MNHGY, CDR2 SAAAGT. CDR3 sequence reads: CASSYVTGDNSPLHF. For the CDR3, the DNA is TGTGCCAGCAGTTACGTCACAGGGGATAATTCACCCCTCCACTTT.

The rearrangement uses TRBV30 and TRBJ1-2; 11 bases agree with TRBD1. Germline V lookup: CDR1 GTSNPN, CDR2 SVGIG (reference sequence). Unmatched junction bases numbered 4, after V lost 2 bases and J lost 8 bases. The CDR3 loop spans 13 amino acids. The CDR3 spells CAWSQGQGEGYTF. Here the CDR3 DNA reads TGTGCCTGGAGTCAGGGACAGGGGGAAGGCTACACCTTC.

The rearrangement joins TRBV2 to TRBJ2-2; D not resolved. The germline V gene encodes CDR1 SNHLY and CDR2 FYNNEI. Trimming stripped 6 bases from V and 1 base from J, with 6 bases between. The CDR3 contains 13 residues. Written as DNA, the CDR3 is TGTGCCAGCAGCTTCCAGAACACCGGGGAGCTGTTTTTT. Its protein is CASSFQNTGELFF.

As concerns this clone: The same CDR3 can be traced to other DNA sequences in this sample. The chain joins TRBV7-2 to TRBJ2-5; perhaps TRBD1 as D (6 bases). This CDR3 comprises 14 residues. CDR1 is SGHTA, CDR2 FQGNSA, per germline. V was shortened by 5 bases and J by 2 bases, with 12 bases between the two germline ends. This CDR3 is CASSPGQIQETQYF. The CDR3 nucleotides are TGTGCCAGCAGCCCCGGACAGATACAAGAGACCCAGTACTTC.

This clone has just a few counts. This rearrangement joins TRBV19 to TRBJ2-1; D may be TRBD2 (6 bases). Per germline, CDR1 LNHDA and CDR2 SQIVND (reference sequence). This CDR3 spans 13 amino acids. Trimming pared 10 bases from V and 9 bases from J, leaving 19 bases between. This CDR3 reads CATIPRGGSEQFF. The CDR3, as DNA: TGTGCCACCATACCCCGCGGAGGGAGTGAGCAGTTCTTC.

The V gene is TRBV5-1, the J gene TRBJ1-2; D may be TRBD1 (6 bases). Deletions cut 6 bases from V and 0 bases from J, with 9 bases between. CDR1 SGHRS and CDR2 YFSETQ come from the germline V gene. CDR3 length: 13 residues. The CDR3 bases are TGCGCCAGCACCGACAGGTCTAACTATGGCTACACCTTC. Amino acids: CASTDRSNYGYTF.

The chain employs TRBV5-1 and TRBJ2-7; 13 positions agree with TRBD2. With V trimmed by 6 bases and J by 5 bases, 8 bases remained unmatched. This CDR3 spans 15 amino acids. Germline V gene sequence: CDR1 SGHRS, CDR2 YFSETQ. The CDR3 DNA is TGCGCCAGCACCAAAAGGACTAGCGGGGGCGACGAGCAGTACTTC. Translation gives CASTKRTSGGDEQYF. The full variable domain, rest sourced from reference TRBV5-1 and TRBJ2-7, is KAGVTQTPRYLIKTRGQQVTLSCSPISGHRSVSWYQQTPGQGLQFLFEYFSETQRNKGNFPGRFSGRQFSNSRSEMNVSTLELGDSALYLCASTKRTSGGDEQYFGPGTRLTVT.

The table lists this clone with a few counts. The J gene is TRBJ2-5, the V gene TRBV5-4, with D perhaps assigned TRBD1 or TRBD2 (7 bases each). This CDR3 spans 15 amino acids. V lost 1 base to trimming and J lost 3 bases, with 13 bases between them. Germline CDR1 SGHNT, CDR2 YYREEE (reference sequence). The chain's CDR3 is CASSLKQGREETQYF. CDR3 nucleotide sequence: TGTGCCAGCAGCTTGAAACAGGGGAGGGAAGAGACCCAGTACTTC.

V usage is TRBV2 and J usage is TRBJ2-2; TRBD1 aligns across 7 bases. This CDR3 has 16 residues. After removal of 5 bases from V and 1 base from J, the junction contained 7 bases not matched to a gene. Per germline, CDR1 SNHLY and CDR2 FYNNEI. For the CDR3, the DNA is TGTGCCAGCAGTCCACTCAGGGACAGGAACACCGGGGAGCTGTTTTTT. Its translation: CASSPLRDRNTGELFF.

The chain is built from TRBV6-6 and TRBJ2-2, with D hard to call. V was cut by 6 bases and J by 6 bases, with 2 bases left in between. The germline V gene has CDR1 MNHNY and CDR2 SVGAGI (reference sequence). The CDR3 is made up of 10 amino acids. The CDR3 DNA is TGTGCCAGCAGGTCCGGGGAGCTGTTTTTT. This gives the protein CASRSGELFF.

The J gene is TRBJ2-7, the V gene TRBV2, with 9 bases matching TRBD1. The CDR3 sequence is 15 residues long. Germline trimming cut 6 bases from V and 4 bases from J; bases unmatched to any gene: 10. Germline loops: CDR1 SNHLY, CDR2 FYNNEI. CDR3 DNA: TGTGCCAGCAGCGACAGACAGGGGGTCCGGTACGAGCAGTACTTC. Protein product: CASSDRQGVRYEQYF.

This clone came up once. The chain carries TRBV5-4 and TRBJ2-7, with TRBD1 matching over 9 bases. The V gene's germline CDR1 is SGHNT and CDR2 YYREEE (reference sequence). This CDR3 has 15 amino acids. Trimming took 4 bases from V and 0 from J; bases not matched to a gene: 5. The CDR3: CASSIGQGSSYEQYF. CDR3 bases: TGTGCCAGCAGCATCGGACAGGGGAGCTCCTACGAGCAGTACTTC.

The chain joins TRBV29-1 to TRBJ2-7; TRBD1 aligns across 7 bases. CDR3 size: 12 residues. V was pared by 6 bases and J by 5 bases, with 7 bases of the junction left unmatched. The V gene's germline CDR1 is SQVTM and CDR2 ANQGSEA. The CDR3 is CSVWRDRDEQYF. The CDR3 DNA sequence: TGCAGCGTGTGGCGCGACAGGGACGAGCAGTACTTC.

The chain carries TRBV30 and TRBJ2-7; possibly TRBD2 for D (6 bases). Germline-derived CDR1 and CDR2 are GTSNPN and SVGIG (reference sequence). V lost 0 bases and J 5 bases, leaving 17 bases between the germline ends. The length of the CDR3 is 15 residues. CDR3 in DNA: TGTGCCTGGAGTGTTAGGGGTCTAGCGACCAACGAGCAGTACTTC. This gives the protein CAWSVRGLATNEQYF.

The chain links TRBV7-2 to TRBJ2-5; D unresolved. Germline CDR1 and CDR2: SGHTA and FQGNSA. CDR3 length: 14 amino acids. Trimming left V 4 bases short and J 9 bases short, with 18 bases between. The CDR3 region is CASSSIPIRGAQYF. As DNA, the CDR3 is TGTGCCAGCAGCTCGATCCCTATCCGTGGAGCCCAGTACTTC. Combining the CDR3 with reference TRBV7-2 and TRBJ2-5 gives the whole variable domain GAGVSQSPSNKVTEKGKDVELRCDPISGHTALYWYRQSLGQGLEFLIYFQGNSAPDKSGLPSDRFSAERTGGSVSTLTIQRTQQEDSAVYLCASSSIPIRGAQYFGPGTRLLVL.

The V call is TRBV4-1, the J call TRBJ2-3; no reliable D call. Germline V gene lookup returns CDR1 MGHRA and CDR2 YSYEKL. The CDR3 is 12 residues long. Trimming shortened V by 1 base and J by 6 bases, and 5 bases separated the two germline ends. CDR3 sequence reads: CASSQGPDTQYF. The CDR3 region has the DNA TGCGCCAGCAGCCAAGGACCGGATACGCAGTATTTT.

The chain carries TRBV27 and TRBJ1-1; D possibly corresponds to TRBD1 (5 bases). Per the germline V gene, CDR1 is MNHEY and CDR2 is SMNVEV (reference sequence). The CDR3 totals 13 residues. Trimming left V 1 base short and J 5 bases short, with 8 bases between. The CDR3 protein is CASSLWGSTEAFF. The DNA of the CDR3 is TGTGCCAGCAGTTTATGGGGCAGTACTGAAGCTTTCTTT.

This clone turned up a few times. The V call is TRBV19, the J call TRBJ2-3, with TRBD2 as a possible D gene (6 bases). V lost 7 bases, J lost 1 base, and 24 bases lay in between. Per the germline V gene, CDR1 is LNHDA and CDR2 is SQIVND (reference sequence). There are 18 residues in the CDR3. The CDR3 reads CASTRTPGAAKGTDTQYF. The CDR3 coding sequence is TGTGCCAGTACCAGGACACCGGGAGCCGCCAAGGGCACAGATACGCAGTATTTT.

This clone came up a few times. The rearrangement joins TRBV30 to TRBJ1-2, with D unclear. Trimming stripped 0 bases from V and 7 bases from J, with 12 bases between. Germline CDR1 is GTSNPN and CDR2 is SVGIG (reference sequence). This CDR3 contains 13 residues. DNA of the CDR3: TGTGCCTGGAGTGTTTCCAGCGGAGTTGGCTACACCTTC. It is translated as CAWSVSSGVGYTF.

Only a few counts were recorded for this clone. This CDR3 reads CASSLGTGMGSPLHF. The CDR3 coding sequence is TGTGCCAGCAGCTTAGGGACAGGGATGGGTTCACCCCTCCACTTT. The chain combines TRBV7-2 with TRBJ1-6, with 8 bases fitting TRBD1. This CDR3 has 15 amino acids. V gave up 1 base and J gave up 9 bases; unmatched junction bases: 5. Germline-derived CDR1 and CDR2 are SGHTA and FQGNSA.

The rearrangement uses TRBV7-2 and TRBJ2-5; D is perhaps TRBD2 (5 bases). The germline gives CDR1 SGHTA, CDR2 FQGNSA. Trimming removed 4 bases from V and 9 bases from J, with 18 bases in between. This CDR3 has 14 amino acids. This CDR3 is CASSSLPDQRAQYF. CDR3 DNA: TGTGCCAGCAGCTCCCTACCAGATCAGAGGGCCCAGTACTTC.

The rearrangement uses TRBV29-1 and TRBJ2-1, with D maybe TRBD2 (6 bases). The CDR3 covers 12 residues. Germline CDR1 reads SQVTM; CDR2 reads ANQGSEA. V was clipped by 7 bases and J by 7 bases, with 14 bases between them. The CDR3 DNA follows: TGCAGCGCCCTGACCGGGGGAAATGAGCAGTTCTTC. It codes for CSALTGGNEQFF.

The V and J genes are TRBV6-6 and TRBJ2-7; perhaps TRBD2 as D (6 bases). The CDR3 length is 16 residues. Between the trimmed V and J ends, which lost 6 bases and 2 bases, there was a span of 20 bases. Per the germline V gene, CDR1 is MNHNY and CDR2 is SVGAGI (reference sequence). CDR3 DNA: TGTGCCAGCAGACCATCCATGAGGGACTCAACCTACGAGCAGTACTTC. It codes for CASRPSMRDSTYEQYF.

Of note for this clone: A read error is possible here, since a much larger clone lies one base away. The genes are TRBV6-6 and TRBJ2-5; D gene uncertain. Trimming pared 5 bases from V and 4 bases from J, leaving 2 bases between. CDR1 is MNHNY, CDR2 SVGAGI, per germline (reference sequence). The CDR3 spans 10 residues. CDR3 sequence: CASSRETQYF. The CDR3 DNA is TGTGCCAGCAGTCGAGAGACCCAGTACTTC.

V gene TRBV29-1 combines with J gene TRBJ2-2; D is unresolved. The CDR3 has 16 residues. The germline V gene encodes CDR1 SQVTM and CDR2 ANQGSEA. V lost 5 bases, J lost 0 bases, and 16 bases lay in between. The CDR3 loop reads CSVRTSSGPNTGELFF. DNA for the CDR3: TGCAGCGTTCGTACGTCTTCGGGCCCGAACACCGGGGAGCTGTTTTTT.

In its sample, this clone was seen a few times. This rearrangement joins TRBV28 to TRBJ2-7; 8 bases line up with TRBD1. The J segment lost 3 bases and the V segment lost 2 bases, leaving 6 bases of the junction unmatched. The V gene's germline CDR1 is MDHEN and CDR2 SYDVKM. The CDR3 loop spans 15 amino acids. The CDR3, as DNA: TGTGCCAGCAGTTTAAGGTCAGGGGGCCTCTACGAGCAGTACTTC. Its protein product is CASSLRSGGLYEQYF.

The chain's CDR3 is CASSNGGYSTDTQYF. The CDR3 nucleotides read TGTGCCAGCAGCAACGGGGGCTATAGCACAGATACGCAGTATTTT. J is TRBJ2-3 and V is TRBV5-4; D possibly uses TRBD1 or TRBD2 (6 bases each). Germline V gene sequence: CDR1 SGHNT, CDR2 YYREEE (reference sequence). The CDR3 is 15 amino acids. Trimming shortened V by 4 bases and J by 0 bases, and 12 bases separated the two germline ends. The full variable domain, its missing parts supplied by reference TRBV5-4 and TRBJ2-3, is ETGVTQSPTHLIKTRGQQVTLRCSSQSGHNTVSWYQQALGQGPQFIFQYYREEENGRGNFPPRFSGLQFPNYSSELNVNALELDDSALYLCASSNGGYSTDTQYFGPGTRLTVL.